This T cell receptor (beta chain) comes out of a study of Ad26.COV2.S vaccination and SARS-CoV-2 variants. Treatment specified: around 19 received Ad26.COV2.S at low or high dose, single or two shots; roughly 5 received placebo; per-sample allocation not given. Samples were taken on day 63 after the first vaccine or placebo injection. Libraries were prepared by immunoSEQ multiplex PCR; TCRdb keeps only in-frame clonotypes and omits some of them. Of more than 300,000 clones in the sample, about 89% were seen once. V was pared by 1 base and J by 3 bases, with 7 bases between. This CDR3 is built from 14 residues. Germline V CDR1 and CDR2: SGHTA, FQGNSA.

This TCR was recovered from a person between 18 and 59 years old who received the Ad26.COV2.S COVID-19 vaccine or a placebo. Sequenced material: peripheral blood, taken in a trial of Ad26.COV2.S vaccine versus placebo. The V gene is TRBV7-2, the J gene TRBJ1-5; a weak D match, TRBD1 (6 bases). The CDR3 protein is CASSLGQVNQPQHF. The DNA of the CDR3 is TGTGCCAGCAGCTTAGGACAGGTCAATCAGCCCCAGCATTTT.